One and the same sample provided the 7 T cell receptor beta chains below, sequenced in a study of PD-1 blockade in classical Hodgkin lymphoma. The time point: cycle 4 day 1 (C4D1), after five to seven weeks of nivolumab. Every patient experienced relapse after autologous stem cell transplantation, and brentuximab vedotin exposure varied. Produced via immunoSEQ multiplex PCR; TCRdb's table is partial and in-frame only. Among about 93,000 clones listed, around 78% were seen once. The material sequenced was peripheral blood mononuclear cells (PBMCs), taken before the fourth cycle of nivolumab. The receptor source for this set is a human donor with classical Hodgkin lymphoma.

This clone was recorded a few times. The gene calls are TRBV7-9 and TRBJ2-1; D remains unclear. The CDR3 consists of 15 residues. V lost 7 bases, J lost 0 bases, and 13 bases lay in between. The germline gives CDR1 SEHNR, CDR2 FQNEAQ (reference sequence). The CDR3 DNA reads as TGTGCCAGCACAGCCCCGGTAGACTCCTACAATGAGCAGTTCTTC. Its protein product is CASTAPVDSYNEQFF.

A remark on this clone: Sequence at one end of the junction differs from germline and may be a read error. The chain is built from TRBV30 and TRBJ2-1, with 10 positions matching TRBD1. In germline, CDR1 is GTSNPN, CDR2 SVGIG (reference sequence). The CDR3 is 14 amino acids. CDR3 DNA: TGTGCCTGCGACAGGGGGCGAGTATACAGTGAGCAGTTCTTC. Protein sequence: CACDRGRVYSEQFF.

This clone has a handful of counts. The gene calls are TRBV7-3 and TRBJ1-2, with D unresolved. This CDR3 has 12 amino acids. Per germline, CDR1 SGHTA and CDR2 FQGTGA. Trimming pared 3 bases from V and 8 bases from J, leaving 10 bases between. CDR3 DNA: TGTGCCAGCAGCTTTGCGGTAGGGGGCTACACCTTC. As protein: CASSFAVGGYTF.

V gene TRBV5-6 combines with J gene TRBJ1-3; D unresolved. CDR1 and CDR2 (germline): SGHDT, YYEEEE. The length of the CDR3 is 13 residues. Trimming took off 3 bases at V and 5 bases at J, with 9 bases between the two ends. The CDR3 sequence: CASSSVLRNTIYF. The CDR3, as DNA: TGTGCCAGCAGCTCAGTACTTAGAAACACCATATATTTT. Drawing the rest from reference TRBV5-6 and TRBJ1-3, the complete variable domain is DAGVTQSPTHLIKTRGQQVTLRCSPKSGHDTVSWYQQALGQGPQFIFQYYEEEERQRGNFPDRFSGHQFPNYSSELNVNALLLGDSALYLCASSSVLRNTIYFGEGSWLTVV.

This clone was found a few times. The V gene is TRBV2, the J gene TRBJ2-2; the match to TRBD2 covers 11 bases. Germline CDR1 reads SNHLY; CDR2 reads FYNNEI. J lost 5 bases, V lost 0 bases, and 5 bases had no gene match. This CDR3 spans 17 amino acids. The CDR3 loop reads CASSEAPGLAATGELFF. In nucleotides, the CDR3 is TGTGCCAGCAGTGAAGCCCCGGGACTAGCGGCGACCGGGGAGCTGTTTTTT.

The genes are TRBV21-1 and TRBJ2-3; the D call in the table, TRBD1, was not verified against the DNA. TRBV21-1 counts as a pseudogene. CDR3 length: 18 amino acids. This chain's CDR3 is CASSKDSSGTGIADTQYF. The DNA of the CDR3 is TGTGCCAGCAGCAAAGACTCCTCCGGGACAGGGATCGCAGATACGCAGTATTTT.

The rearrangement uses TRBV7-2 and TRBJ2-1; TRBD2 matches at 8 bases. The CDR3 contains 12 residues. CDR1 is SGHTA, CDR2 FQGNSA, per germline. The CDR3: CASSLRGDEQFF. The CDR3 DNA reads TGTGCTTCCTCATTGCGGGGGGATGAGCAGTTCTTC.